These 19 T cell receptor beta chains were sequenced from one sample in a study of CD8 T cells in Susac syndrome. With random hexamers, 0.5 to 1 ug RNA was reverse transcribed. Each CDR3 protein is one row after TCRdb ran MiXCR on the immunoSEQ multiplex PCR reads. The sample lists about 250,000 distinct CDR3 sequences, around 95% occurring once. The sample was CD4+ T cells from PBMCs. These receptors all stem from a human donor with multiple sclerosis.

The rearrangement uses TRBV25-1 and TRBJ1-3; D is unresolved. This CDR3 is built from 15 residues. From germline, CDR1 is MGHDK and CDR2 SYGVNS. V was clipped by 6 bases and J by 0 bases, with 12 bases between them. The CDR3 nucleotides are TGTGCCAGCAGACGGAATTTGGCCTCTGGAAACACCATATATTTT. It is translated as CASRRNLASGNTIYF.

The chain carries TRBV5-1 and TRBJ2-3; the D gene could be TRBD1 or TRBD2 (5 bases each). V was trimmed by 2 bases and J by 1 base, leaving 11 bases between them. Germline V gives CDR1 SGHRS, CDR2 YFSETQ. This CDR3 spans 15 amino acids. The CDR3 DNA sequence: TGCGCCAGCAGCTTCCGGGACCGCCGCACAGATACGCAGTATTTT. The encoded protein is CASSFRDRRTDTQYF.

The gene calls are TRBV12-3 or TRBV12-4 and TRBJ2-3; TRBD2 is a possible D gene (7 bases). This CDR3 contains 16 residues. V lost 5 bases to trimming and J lost 3 bases, with 18 bases between them. The CDR3 DNA reads TGTGCCAGCAGTCCGCGGGGGCTCCTGAGAACAGATACGCAGTATTTT. Its protein product is CASSPRGLLRTDTQYF.

This sequence joins TRBV6-1 and TRBJ2-1, with a possible D match to TRBD2 (6 bases). Germline V lookup: CDR1 MNHNS, CDR2 SASEGT. Trimming removed 1 base at V and 0 bases at J, with 7 bases between. The CDR3 spans 15 residues. The chain's CDR3 is CASSEDGSSYNEQFF. The CDR3 nucleotides are TGTGCCAGCAGTGAAGACGGGAGCTCCTACAATGAGCAGTTCTTC.

The CDR3: CASSLGRQGTQYF. The DNA for the CDR3 is TGTGCCAGCAGTTTGGGACGACAGGGGACCCAGTACTTC. This sequence joins TRBV27 and TRBJ2-5, with 7 bases matching TRBD1. Germline CDR1 MNHEY, CDR2 SMNVEV (reference sequence). The CDR3 is 13 residues long. The V gene end was trimmed by 3 bases and the J gene end by 7 bases; junction bases not matched to a gene: 5.

CDR3 in DNA: TGTGCCAGCAGTTCTAGCGGGGGCAATCCGGATGAGCAGTTCTTC. It is translated as CASSSSGGNPDEQFF. The chain has TRBV27 and TRBJ2-1; 10 bases fit TRBD2. V trimming: 4 bases; J trimming: 8 bases; junction bases outside the gene matches: 8. Germline lookup yields CDR1 MNHEY and CDR2 SMNVEV (reference sequence). This CDR3 comprises 15 residues.

This chain connects TRBV6-1 to TRBJ2-1; no clear D. The germline V gene has CDR1 MNHNS and CDR2 SASEGT. The germline V and J ends were trimmed by 5 bases and 7 bases, with 9 bases remaining between them. CDR3 size: 12 residues. CDR3 sequence (DNA): TGTGCCAGCAGTTCCCGTGAGAATGAGCAGTTCTTC. Translating it yields CASSSRENEQFF.

This sequence joins TRBV2 and TRBJ2-3; 7 positions match TRBD1. Per the germline V gene, CDR1 is SNHLY and CDR2 is FYNNEI. With 7 bases clipped from V and 4 bases from J, the junction kept 5 bases outside the gene matches. This CDR3 has 13 amino acids. The CDR3 nucleotides are TGTGCCAGCACCGACCAGGGGGCAGATACGCAGTATTTT. This sequence encodes CASTDQGADTQYF. Variable domain in full (rest from reference TRBV2 and TRBJ2-3): EPEVTQTPSHQVTQMGQEVILRCVPISNHLYFYWYRQILGQKVEFLVSFYNNEISEKSEIFDDQFSVERPDGSNFTLKIRSTKLEDSAMYFCASTDQGADTQYFGPGTRLTVL.

This chain uses TRBV20-1 with TRBJ1-1, with 7 bases fitting TRBD1. V dropped 6 bases and J dropped 0; count of bases not matched to a gene: 7. This CDR3 spans 14 amino acids. Looked up from germline, CDR1 is DFQATT and CDR2 is SNEGSKA (reference sequence). This chain's CDR3 is CSAFRDSLNTEAFF. The CDR3 DNA reads TGCAGTGCCTTCCGGGACAGTTTGAACACTGAAGCTTTCTTT.

This clonotype came up a few times. The chain uses TRBV9 and TRBJ2-2; D call uncertain. Trimming shortened V by 7 bases and J by 2 bases, and 9 bases separated the two germline ends. CDR1 and CDR2 (germline): SGDLS, YYNGEE. The CDR3 extends over 13 amino acids. For the CDR3, the DNA is TGTGCCAGCTCGACCGTAAACACCGGGGAGCTGTTTTTT. Encoded protein: CASSTVNTGELFF. Full variable domain (missing parts from reference TRBV9 and TRBJ2-2): DSGVTQTPKHLITATGQRVTLRCSPRSGDLSVYWYQQSLDQGLQFLIQYYNGEERAKGNILERFSAQQFPDLHSELNLSSLELGDSALYFCASSTVNTGELFFGEGSRLTVL.

J is TRBJ2-1 and V is TRBV6-1, with 7 bases lining up with TRBD2. Germline V gene lookup returns CDR1 MNHNS and CDR2 SASEGT. J gave up 0 bases and V 8 bases, and 10 bases lay outside the gene matches. This CDR3 is 16 amino acids long. Written as DNA, the CDR3 is TGTGCCAGCGAGACTAGCCCTTTCAGCTCCTACAATGAGCAGTTCTTC. Residues: CASETSPFSSYNEQFF.

The chain carries TRBV2 and TRBJ1-2; 9 bases agree with TRBD1. After removal of 8 bases from V and 7 bases from J, the junction contained 8 bases not matched to a gene. The length of the CDR3 is 13 residues. CDR1 SNHLY and CDR2 FYNNEI come from the germline V gene. CDR3 amino acids: CASLNRGRGGYTF. CDR3 nucleotide sequence: TGTGCCAGCTTAAACAGGGGGCGCGGTGGCTACACCTTC.

The chain has TRBV15 and TRBJ2-1; D gene ambiguous. The CDR3 runs to 12 residues. Germline CDR1 LNHNV, CDR2 YYDKDF (reference sequence). Trimming left V 0 bases short and J 8 bases short, with 5 bases between. Here the CDR3 reads CATSRDGYEQFF. The CDR3 bases are TGTGCCACCAGCAGAGACGGGTATGAGCAGTTCTTC.

The gene calls are TRBV20-1 and TRBJ1-2; no clear D. This CDR3 is built from 13 residues. From germline, CDR1 is DFQATT and CDR2 SNEGSKA (reference sequence). The V end was cut by 3 bases, the J end by 5 bases, with 13 bases between. In DNA form, the CDR3 reads TGCAGTGCTAGGGTTGGGATCTCATATGGCTACACCTTC. Residues: CSARVGISYGYTF.

The V gene is TRBV9, the J gene TRBJ2-5, with 12 bases matching TRBD2. Germline-derived CDR1 and CDR2 are SGDLS and YYNGEE. The J segment lost 5 bases and the V segment lost 4 bases, leaving 9 bases of the junction unmatched. The CDR3 length is 16 residues. In DNA, the CDR3 is TGTGCCAGCAGCCCCCGGACTAGCGGGGTAGGGGAGACCCAGTACTTC. It translates to CASSPRTSGVGETQYF.

The CDR3 region is CASSLGYAGNEQFF. CDR3 coding DNA: TGTGCCAGCAGTTTAGGATATGCAGGCAATGAGCAGTTCTTC. The chain joins TRBV12-3 or TRBV12-4 to TRBJ2-1, with D uncertain. Trimming left V 1 base short and J 6 bases short, with 10 bases between. CDR3 length equals 14 residues.

This chain joins TRBV10-3 and TRBJ1-1, with D possibly being TRBD1 (6 bases). The ends were cut back, 6 bases at V and 2 bases at J, with 22 bases in the middle. Germline lookup yields CDR1 ENHRY and CDR2 SYGVKD. The CDR3 covers 17 residues. In nucleotides, the CDR3 is TGTGCCATCAGACGAATAACAGGGTTGGCCTCCAACACTGAAGCTTTCTTT. Its translation: CAIRRITGLASNTEAFF.

This clonotype was counted between two and nine times. The genes are TRBV20-1 and TRBJ2-5, with TRBD2 as a possible D gene (6 bases). The CDR3 has 12 amino acids. CDR1 and CDR2 (germline): DFQATT, SNEGSKA (reference sequence). V dropped 5 bases and J dropped 2 bases, with 9 bases sitting between them. The CDR3 sequence is CSADGLQETQYF. The CDR3 DNA follows: TGCAGTGCTGACGGACTACAAGAGACCCAGTACTTC.

The V gene is TRBV29-1, the J gene TRBJ1-2; 8 bases line up with TRBD1. Germline lookup yields CDR1 SQVTM and CDR2 ANQGSEA. Losses at the gene ends were 2 bases for V and 8 bases for J; bases not matched to a gene: 10. CDR3 size: 14 residues. CDR3: CSVERGRGQLGYTF. CDR3 coding DNA: TGCAGCGTTGAAAGGGGCAGGGGGCAATTGGGCTACACCTTC. Full variable domain (rest looked up from reference TRBV29-1 and TRBJ1-2): SAVISQKPSRDICQRGTSLTIQCQVDSQVTMMFWYRQQPGQSLTLIATANQGSEATYESGFVIDKFPISRPNLTFSTLTVSNMSPEDSSIYLCSVERGRGQLGYTFGSGTRLTVV.